Listed below are T cell receptor beta chains from one sample, sequenced in a study of blood T cell repertoires in COVID-19. Data came from immunoSEQ multiplex PCR; TCRdb stores just in-frame clones and leaves some out. The sample lists a few hundred thousand clones, around nine tenths seen once, with 6.5% to 9.5% in the top ten. Material: PBMCs or T cells enriched from blood (not recorded which). These receptors were taken from a woman in her sixties who had recovered from COVID-19. Both conserved end residues are part of each CDR3. D genes are given only for firm matches. Expanded clones are given a class, and other clones once, few, many or no size at all.

j_call	v_call	clone_size	d_call	cdr3_aa	cdr3_nt
TRBJ1-5	TRBV30	NA	TRBD1	CAWGTGGNIGNQPQHF	TGTGCCTGGGGGACAGGGGGGAATATTGGCAATCAGCCCCAGCATTTT
TRBJ1-1	TRBV2	once	NA	CASNRGYMNTEAFF	TGTGCCAGCAATCGAGGCTACATGAACACTGAAGCTTTCTTT
TRBJ2-2	TRBV3-1/TRBV3-2	once	TRBD1	CASSQTGVNTGELFF	TGTGCCAGCAGTCAGACAGGGGTCAACACCGGGGAGCTGTTTTTT
TRBJ1-5	TRBV2	NA	TRBD1	CASSEGRTGSQPQHF	TGTGCCAGCAGTGAAGGGAGGACAGGTAGTCAGCCCCAGCATTTT
TRBJ2-3	TRBV5-1	once	NA	CASSYYRERTDTQYF	TGCGCCAGCAGCTACTACAGGGAGCGCACAGATACGCAGTATTTT
TRBJ1-1	TRBV11-2	NA	NA	CASSSEANTEAFF	TGTGCCAGCAGCTCTGAAGCGAACACTGAAGCTTTCTTT
TRBJ1-1	TRBV18	NA	TRBD1	CASSKRDSQTEAFF	TGTGCCAGCTCAAAGAGGGACAGTCAAACTGAAGCTTTCTTT
TRBJ1-1	TRBV29-1	NA	NA	CSVVDRRLNTEAFF	TGCAGCGTTGTGGACAGAAGATTGAACACTGAAGCTTTCTTT
TRBJ1-5	TRBV9	NA	NA	CASSDTGSNQPQHF	TGTGCCAGCAGCGATACAGGGTCGAATCAGCCCCAGCATTTT
TRBJ1-1	TRBV29-1	NA	NA	CSLKRGTGMTEAFF	TGCAGCCTTAAGCGGGGTACAGGGATGACTGAAGCTTTCTTT
TRBJ1-3	TRBV6-6	few	NA	CASRHKGLLAGNTIYF	TGTGCCAGCAGGCACAAGGGACTGTTGGCTGGAAACACCATATATTTT
TRBJ2-1	TRBV7-8	NA	TRBD2	CASSRSGGTYNEQFF	TGTGCCAGCAGCCGGAGCGGGGGGACTTACAATGAGCAGTTCTTC
TRBJ1-3	TRBV5-1	NA	TRBD1	CASSSGQGVYGNTIYF	TGCGCCAGCAGCTCCGGACAGGGGGTTTATGGAAACACCATATATTTT
TRBJ2-5	TRBV23-1	once	TRBD1	CASSPCHPPGGIETQYF	TGCGCCAGCAGTCCTTGTCACCCCCCAGGGGGCATCGAGACCCAGTACTTC
TRBJ2-3	TRBV6-5	NA	TRBD2	CASSYSRERGVETQYF	TGTGCCAGCAGTTACTCGCGGGAGCGGGGGGTGGAGACGCAGTATTTT
TRBJ2-1	TRBV27	NA	NA	CASLKNNEQFF	TGTGCCAGCCTAAAGAACAATGAGCAGTTCTTC
TRBJ1-1	TRBV5-6	NA	NA	CASSLDRLNTEAFF	TGTGCCAGCAGCTTGGATAGATTGAACACTGAAGCTTTCTTT
TRBJ1-3	TRBV2	NA	NA	CASRDKRNTIYF	TGTGCCAGCAGAGACAAGCGAAACACCATATATTTT
TRBJ1-2	TRBV2	NA	TRBD1	CASSPQGYYGYTF	TGTGCCAGCAGTCCACAGGGGTACTATGGCTACACCTTC
TRBJ1-2	TRBV30	NA	TRBD1	CAFTTGAGYGYTF	TGTGCCTTCACGACAGGGGCAGGCTATGGCTACACCTTC
TRBJ1-1	TRBV6-5	NA	TRBD1	CATQGGLNTEAFF	TGTGCCACACAGGGGGGATTGAACACTGAAGCTTTCTTT
TRBJ2-7	TRBV11-2	NA	TRBD2	CASKNERGSYEQYF	TGTGCCAGCAAAAATGAGCGGGGGTCCTACGAGCAGTACTTC
TRBJ1-5	TRBV7-2	NA	TRBD1	CASSLEGQGGQPQHF	TGTGCCAGCAGCTTAGAGGGACAGGGAGGTCAGCCCCAGCATTTT
TRBJ1-3	TRBV9	NA	NA	CASSVAEGLRNTIYF	TGTGCCAGCAGCGTGGCGGAGGGGCTACGAAACACCATATATTTT
TRBJ2-5	TRBV5-1	NA	TRBD1	CASSLRQGAQETQYF	TGCGCCAGCAGCTTGCGACAGGGGGCTCAAGAGACCCAGTACTTC
TRBJ1-5	TRBV3-1/TRBV3-2	NA	TRBD1	CASSLGGGPNQPQHF	TGTGCCAGCAGCCTTGGAGGGGGCCCCAATCAGCCCCAGCATTTT
TRBJ1-2	TRBV3-1/TRBV3-2	NA	TRBD1	CASSWGQGKGYTF	TGTGCCAGCAGCTGGGGACAGGGGAAAGGCTACACCTTC
TRBJ2-6	TRBV4-2	once	TRBD2	CASKGVAGTGANVLTF	TGTGCCAGCAAGGGGGTAGCGGGGACTGGGGCCAACGTCCTGACTTTC
TRBJ1-1	TRBV29-1	NA	NA	CSVLEGSGNTEAFF	TGCAGCGTTCTTGAGGGTTCCGGGAACACTGAAGCTTTCTTT
TRBJ1-3	TRBV7-8	NA	TRBD1	CASSNRQGSGGNTIYF	TGTGCCAGCAGCAACCGACAGGGGTCGGGTGGAAACACCATATATTTT
TRBJ1-5	TRBV3-1/TRBV3-2	NA	TRBD1	CASSQNDRVGQPQHF	TGTGCCAGCAGCCAGAACGACAGGGTGGGACAGCCCCAGCATTTT
TRBJ1-4	TRBV7-2	few	NA	CASSLRGFTNEKLFF	TGTGCCAGCAGCTTAAGGGGGTTCACTAATGAAAAACTGTTTTTT